These 25 T cell receptor beta chains were all obtained from the same sample, sequenced in a study of blood T cell repertoires in COVID-19. Repertoires were generated with immunoSEQ multiplex PCR, while TCRdb's copy carries only in-frame clones and drops some. The sample carries 200,000 to 250,000 clones, 75% to 85% recorded once. The specimen was PBMCs or T cells enriched from blood (not recorded which). All receptors come from a woman aged 45-65 years with acute COVID-19.

Notes on this clone: No DNA is shown, since the ends of the CDR3 on it are uncertain; the CDR3 is the one TCRdb lists. The chain has TRBV21-1 and TRBJ2-2; the D call of TRBD1 is as the table states it, not checked on the DNA. TRBV21-1 is annotated as a pseudogene. The CDR3 spans 18 residues, counting both ends. CDR3 region: CASSKAFGTGTYTGELFF.

This chain joins TRBV7-7 and TRBJ2-1; TRBD2 agrees at 11 bases. The V and J ends lost 2 bases and 4 bases, in that order; junction bases with no gene match: 1. The CDR3 contains 15 residues. CDR1 is SSHAT and CDR2 is FNYEAQ in the germline V gene (reference sequence). The CDR3 nucleotides are TGTGCCAGCAGCTTACTAGCGGGGGGTTACAATGAGCAGTTCTTC. Translated: CASSLLAGGYNEQFF.

Only a few counts were recorded for this clone. This chain connects TRBV3-1 (or the pseudogene TRBV3-2) to TRBJ1-5; possible D gene TRBD1, 5 bases. CDR1 and CDR2 from the germline V gene are LGHDT and YNNKEL (reference sequence). The CDR3 is made up of 15 amino acids. With 1 base removed from V and 3 bases from J, the gap between germline ends came to 10 bases. CDR3 sequence (DNA): TGTGCCAGCAGCCAAGGTCCAGGGCTCAATCAGCCCCAGCATTTT. Its translation: CASSQGPGLNQPQHF.

The V gene is TRBV4-1, the J gene TRBJ1-5; weak D call: TRBD1 (5 bases). Germline assignment: CDR1 MGHRA and CDR2 YSYEKL. The V gene lost 1 base and the J gene lost 5 bases, with 12 bases spanning the gap. This CDR3 region has 15 residues. The chain's CDR3 is CASSQVAGPDQPQHF. The DNA for the CDR3 is TGCGCCAGCAGCCAAGTGGCAGGGCCAGATCAGCCCCAGCATTTT.

The table lists this clone with a count of one. This rearrangement joins TRBV6-5 to TRBJ2-7; D perhaps matches TRBD2 (6 bases). The CDR3 is 15 residues long. The V and J ends lost 4 bases and 7 bases respectively, with 20 bases between them. The V gene's germline CDR1 is MNHEY and CDR2 SVGAGI. The CDR3 region is CASSWGVGSSREQYF. Here the CDR3 DNA reads TGTGCCAGCAGTTGGGGGGTCGGGAGTTCAAGGGAGCAGTACTTC.

The genes are TRBV7-9 and TRBJ1-5; 7 bases match TRBD1. The CDR3 runs 15 residues. With 5 bases clipped from V and 7 bases from J, the junction kept 11 bases outside the gene matches. CDR1 is SEHNR and CDR2 is FQNEAQ in the germline V gene (reference sequence). In DNA form, the CDR3 reads TGTGCCAGCAGCCTAGACAGGGCAGCAGGACAGCCCCAGCATTTT. It encodes CASSLDRAAGQPQHF. Full variable domain (outside the CDR3, taken from reference TRBV7-9 and TRBJ1-5): DTGVSQNPRHKITKRGQNVTFRCDPISEHNRLYWYRQTLGQGPEFLTYFQNEAQLEKSRLLSDRFSAERPKGSFSTLEIQRTEQGDSAMYLCASSLDRAAGQPQHFGDGTRLSIL.

The rearrangement uses TRBV10-3 and TRBJ2-3, with D hard to call. Trimming stripped 3 bases from V and 2 bases from J, with 3 bases between. The length of the CDR3 is 12 residues. Per germline, CDR1 ENHRY and CDR2 SYGVKD. The CDR3 DNA is TGTGCCATCAGTGAATACACAGATACGCAGTATTTT. Translation gives CAISEYTDTQYF.

J is TRBJ1-1 and V is TRBV19; tentative D call: TRBD1 (5 bases). This CDR3 has 15 residues. Per germline, CDR1 LNHDA and CDR2 SQIVND (reference sequence). Trimming took 9 bases from V and 0 from J, leaving 17 bases between them. CDR3 residues: CASAAGRTMNTEAFF. CDR3 DNA sequence: TGTGCCAGCGCGGCGGGACGGACCATGAACACTGAAGCTTTCTTT.

The V gene is TRBV5-4, the J gene TRBJ1-1; the D gene is possibly TRBD1 (5 bases). Trimming cost V 1 base and J 5 bases, with 15 bases left between them. Germline-derived CDR1 and CDR2 are SGHNT and YYREEE (reference sequence). This CDR3 is 15 amino acids long. The DNA of the CDR3 is TGTGCCAGCAGCTTGCGGGGGTCGGTCAGTACTGAAGCTTTCTTT. Protein sequence: CASSLRGSVSTEAFF.

The gene calls are TRBV9 and TRBJ1-6; 9 nucleotides agree with TRBD1. Germline assignment: CDR1 SGDLS and CDR2 YYNGEE. After removal of 4 bases from V and 10 bases from J, the junction contained 12 bases not matched to a gene. This CDR3 region has 16 residues. CDR3 protein: CASSPSTGGRNSPLHF. CDR3 nucleotide sequence: TGTGCCAGCAGCCCATCGACAGGGGGTCGGAACTCACCCCTCCACTTT.

This rearrangement joins TRBV5-4 to TRBJ1-1; D is perhaps TRBD1 (6 bases). The germline gives CDR1 SGHNT, CDR2 YYREEE (reference sequence). There are 16 residues in the CDR3. V was clipped by 4 bases and J by 7 bases, with 23 bases between them. Written as DNA, the CDR3 is TGTGCCAGCAGCGACGCGGGGGGCGAGGTGTCGCTTGAAGCTTTCTTT. Encoded protein: CASSDAGGEVSLEAFF.

The V and J genes are TRBV6-1 and TRBJ2-3; TRBD1 agrees at 8 bases. The germline gives CDR1 MNHNS, CDR2 SASEGT. J lost 0 bases, V lost 4 bases, and 6 bases had no gene match. There are 16 residues in the CDR3. CDR3 nucleotide sequence: TGTGCCAGCAGTGGGACAGGGTCTCGCAGCACAGATACGCAGTATTTT. Encoded protein: CASSGTGSRSTDTQYF.

The rearrangement uses TRBV3-1 (or the pseudogene TRBV3-2) and TRBJ1-1; 9 bases line up with TRBD1. This CDR3 comprises 14 residues. Germline trimming cut 1 base from V and 10 bases from J; bases unmatched to any gene: 7. Germline values: CDR1 LGHDT, CDR2 YNNKEL (reference sequence). As DNA, the CDR3 is TGTGCCAGCAGCCAAGTTGTGGGACAGGGAGGAGCTTTCTTT. Residues: CASSQVVGQGGAFF.

This rearrangement joins TRBV6-5 to TRBJ2-2, with D maybe TRBD1 (6 bases). Germline loops: CDR1 MNHEY, CDR2 SVGAGI. V dropped 5 bases and J dropped 2 bases, with 12 bases sitting between them. The CDR3 extends over 15 amino acids. The CDR3 here is CASSPRGFNTGELFF. The CDR3, as DNA: TGTGCCAGCAGTCCGAGGGGGTTTAACACCGGGGAGCTGTTTTTT.

The rearrangement links TRBV5-1 to TRBJ1-4; 8 bases are shared with TRBD1. The junction had 6 bases not matched to a gene; V was cut back by 4 bases and J by 7 bases. This CDR3 contains 14 residues. Germline V lookup: CDR1 SGHRS, CDR2 YFSETQ. The CDR3 nucleotides read TGCGCCAGCAGCCGGACAGGGTCGGGTGAAAAACTGTTTTTT. Its translation: CASSRTGSGEKLFF.

This clone is a singleton in its sample. The chain employs TRBV11-2 and TRBJ1-2; 7 nucleotides match TRBD1. CDR1 is SGHAT and CDR2 is FQNNGV in the germline V gene. Trimming took 1 base from V and 4 from J; bases not matched to a gene: 6. This CDR3 is built from 15 residues. In DNA, the CDR3 is TGTGCCAGCAGCTTAGCAAACAGGGGAATCTATGGCTACACCTTC. Translation gives CASSLANRGIYGYTF.

The chain combines TRBV29-1 with TRBJ2-5; D is unresolved. Germline V lookup: CDR1 SQVTM, CDR2 ANQGSEA. The CDR3 extends over 11 amino acids. V was shortened by 5 bases and J by 2 bases, with 6 bases between the two germline ends. The CDR3 reads CSVRGQETQYF. The CDR3 nucleotides read TGCAGCGTTAGAGGTCAAGAGACCCAGTACTTC.

The gene calls are TRBV11-2 and TRBJ1-2; D call uncertain. Per germline, CDR1 SGHAT and CDR2 FQNNGV. The CDR3 has 16 amino acids. Trimming left V 4 bases short and J 4 bases short, with 19 bases between. The chain's CDR3 is CASSSPRERNFYGYTF. CDR3 bases: TGTGCCAGCAGCTCCCCGAGGGAGCGGAACTTCTATGGCTACACCTTC.

The chain couples TRBV6-5 to TRBJ1-2, with D maybe TRBD1 (5 bases). Trimming left V 8 bases short and J 6 bases short, with 19 bases between. Germline V gives CDR1 MNHEY, CDR2 SVGAGI. This CDR3 is 14 amino acids long. CDR3 amino acids: CASATVVLSDGYTF. The CDR3 coding sequence is TGTGCCAGCGCGACAGTTGTACTTAGTGATGGCTACACCTTC.

Remarks on this clone: Within the sample, other DNA sequences also encode this same CDR3. V is TRBV18 and J is TRBJ1-1, with 8 bases lining up with TRBD1. CDR1 and CDR2 (germline): KGHSH, LQKENI. V trimming: 2 bases; J trimming: 5 bases; junction bases outside the gene matches: 4. The CDR3 is 14 amino acids. The CDR3 protein is CASSPGQGATEAFF. The CDR3 DNA follows: TGTGCCAGCTCACCAGGTCAGGGGGCGACTGAAGCTTTCTTT.

V is TRBV18 and J is TRBJ1-1, with D unclear. Trimming removed 1 base at V and 1 base at J, with 4 bases between. Germline lookup yields CDR1 KGHSH and CDR2 LQKENI. There are 13 residues in the CDR3. CDR3 residues: CASSPQPNTEAFF. DNA of the CDR3: TGTGCCAGCTCACCACAGCCGAACACTGAAGCTTTCTTT.

The chain combines TRBV6-5 with TRBJ2-3; the D gene is possibly TRBD1 (6 bases). V was shortened by 6 bases and J by 4 bases, with 11 bases between the two germline ends. The CDR3 extends over 13 amino acids. Germline V gives CDR1 MNHEY, CDR2 SVGAGI. This CDR3 is CASRVEGADTQYF. The CDR3, as DNA: TGTGCCAGCAGGGTCGAGGGGGCAGATACGCAGTATTTT.

The genes are TRBV7-6 and TRBJ1-6; tentatively, D is TRBD1 (5 bases). Germline CDR1 SGHVS, CDR2 FNYEAQ. The CDR3 is 16 residues long. The germline V and J ends were trimmed by 5 bases and 7 bases, with 18 bases remaining between them. CDR3 DNA: TGTGCCAGCAGCGCCCAAAGCGCAGGGCAGAATTCACCCCTCCACTTT. This sequence encodes CASSAQSAGQNSPLHF.

The V gene is TRBV7-2, the J gene TRBJ1-5; D uncertain. This CDR3 has 14 residues. CDR1 is SGHTA and CDR2 is FQGNSA in the germline V gene. The ends were cut back, 2 bases at V and 5 bases at J, with 10 bases in the middle. CDR3 in DNA: TGTGCCAGCAGCTTAACTGGGAGCCATCAGCCCCAGCATTTT. As protein: CASSLTGSHQPQHF.

The gene calls are TRBV10-3 and TRBJ1-2; 7 bases are a match to TRBD1. Germline-derived CDR1 and CDR2 are ENHRY and SYGVKD. After removal of 11 bases from V and 6 bases from J, the junction contained 12 bases not matched to a gene. The CDR3 runs to 13 residues. The CDR3 spells CALRSTGLNGYTF. The CDR3 nucleotides are TGTGCCCTAAGATCGACAGGGTTAAATGGCTACACCTTC.